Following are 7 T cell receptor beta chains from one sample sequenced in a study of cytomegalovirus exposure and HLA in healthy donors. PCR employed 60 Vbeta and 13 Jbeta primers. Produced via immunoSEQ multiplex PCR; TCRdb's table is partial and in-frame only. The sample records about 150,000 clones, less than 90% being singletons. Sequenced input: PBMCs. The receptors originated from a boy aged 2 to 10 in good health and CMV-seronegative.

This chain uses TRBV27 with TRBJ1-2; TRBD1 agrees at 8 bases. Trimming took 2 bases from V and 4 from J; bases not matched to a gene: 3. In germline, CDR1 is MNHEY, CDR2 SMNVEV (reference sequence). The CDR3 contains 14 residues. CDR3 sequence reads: CASSLAGGFYGYTF. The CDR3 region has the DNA TGTGCCAGCAGTTTAGCAGGGGGCTTCTATGGCTACACCTTC.

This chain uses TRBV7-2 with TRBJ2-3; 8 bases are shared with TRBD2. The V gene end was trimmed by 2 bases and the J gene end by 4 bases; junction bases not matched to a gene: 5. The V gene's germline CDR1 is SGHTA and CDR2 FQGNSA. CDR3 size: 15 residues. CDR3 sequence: CASSLTGGLADTQYF. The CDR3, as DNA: TGTGCCAGCAGCTTAACGGGAGGGCTTGCAGATACGCAGTATTTT. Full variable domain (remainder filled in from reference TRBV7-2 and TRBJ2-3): GAGVSQSPSNKVTEKGKDVELRCDPISGHTALYWYRQSLGQGLEFLIYFQGNSAPDKSGLPSDRFSAERTGGSVSTLTIQRTQQEDSAVYLCASSLTGGLADTQYFGPGTRLTVL.

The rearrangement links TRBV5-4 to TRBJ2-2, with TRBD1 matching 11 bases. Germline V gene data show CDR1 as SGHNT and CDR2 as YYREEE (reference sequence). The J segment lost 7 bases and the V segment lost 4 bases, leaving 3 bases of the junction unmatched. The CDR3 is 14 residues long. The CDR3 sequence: CASSRDRGIGELFF. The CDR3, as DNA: TGTGCCAGCAGCAGGGACAGGGGGATCGGGGAGCTGTTTTTT.

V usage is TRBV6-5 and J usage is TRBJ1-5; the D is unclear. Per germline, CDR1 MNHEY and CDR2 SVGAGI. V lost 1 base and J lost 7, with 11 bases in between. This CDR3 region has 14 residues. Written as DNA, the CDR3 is TGTGCCAGCAGTTACTTTCCTGGAGGGCAGCCCCAGCATTTT. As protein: CASSYFPGGQPQHF.

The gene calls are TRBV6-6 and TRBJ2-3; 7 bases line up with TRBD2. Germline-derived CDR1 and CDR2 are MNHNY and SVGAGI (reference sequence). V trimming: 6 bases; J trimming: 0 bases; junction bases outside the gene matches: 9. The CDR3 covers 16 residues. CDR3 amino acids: CASSGGASGSTDTQYF. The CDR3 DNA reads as TGTGCCAGCAGCGGAGGGGCTAGCGGTAGCACAGATACGCAGTATTTT.

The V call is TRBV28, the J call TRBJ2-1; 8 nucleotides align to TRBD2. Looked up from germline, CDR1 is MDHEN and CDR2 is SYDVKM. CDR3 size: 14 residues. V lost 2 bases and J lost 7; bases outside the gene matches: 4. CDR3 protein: CASSLMRGANEQFF. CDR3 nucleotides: TGTGCCAGCAGTTTAATGCGGGGGGCGAATGAGCAGTTCTTC.

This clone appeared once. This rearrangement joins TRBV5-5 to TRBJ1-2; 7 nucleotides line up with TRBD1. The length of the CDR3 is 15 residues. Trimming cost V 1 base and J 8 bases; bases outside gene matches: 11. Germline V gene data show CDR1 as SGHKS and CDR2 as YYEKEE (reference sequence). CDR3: CASSLLDRPNRGYTF. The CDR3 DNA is TGTGCCAGCAGCTTGTTGGACAGGCCAAATCGCGGCTACACCTTC.